The clone carrying this TCR beta chain was detected ten times or more. Its antigen remains unknown. The record originates from a study of early T cells in non-severe SARS-CoV-2 infection. In the study overall: Sequenced material consisted of bulk RNA (from unsorted whole blood), and chains were unpaired.

Researchers tagged individual cDNA molecules with unique molecular identifiers. Via MiXCR, TCRdb re-called the 5' RACE reads, giving one row per CDR3 protein. The profile shows approximately 30,000 distinct CDR3 sequences, under 7% of them singletons. V was trimmed by 3 bases and J by 7 bases, leaving 16 bases between them. This CDR3 spans 15 amino acids. Germline V CDR1 and CDR2: SGHAT, FQNNGV. Whole-study results and caveats: The matching step, a VDJdb search, favored anti-spike CD8 responses and missed private and CD4 specificities.

The TCR sequence derives from an adult who was a healthcare worker with PCR-confirmed SARS-CoV-2 infection or an uninfected control (not recorded which). The chain recombines TRBV11-2 with TRBJ2-1, with D perhaps given as TRBD1 or TRBD2 (6 bases each). The sequenced material came from whole blood. CDR3 DNA: TGTGCCAGCAGCTTTCAGCGGAGGGGGTTGAATGAGCAGTTCTTC. This codes for CASSFQRRGLNEQFF. Based on the CDR3 plus reference TRBV11-2 and TRBJ2-1, the full variable domain is EAGVAQSPRYKIIEKRQSVAFWCNPISGHATLYWYQQILGQGPKLLIQFQNNGVVDDSQLPKDRFSAERLKGVDSTLKIQPAKLEDSAVYLCASSFQRRGLNEQFFGPGTRLTVL.